Listed here is a single TCR beta chain. This record comes from a study of blood T cell repertoires in COVID-19. Study in general: Material from acute and convalescent COVID-19 was sourced from the United States, Italy and Spain. PBMCs, B-cell-depleted T cells, or T cells provided the cDNA or gDNA that made up the material.

Study processing details: Estimation of nucleated cell counts relied on the amplification of reference gene primers. TCRdb keeps only in-frame clones here, not all; method: immunoSEQ multiplex PCR. Clone size and V and J calls were adopted from that table, with D and trimming inferred from the DNA. The sample lists about 220,000 clones, around 83% seen once, with over 2% in the top ten. CDR1 and CDR2 (germline): SNHLY, FYNNEI. CDR3 length: 13 residues. The germline V and J ends were trimmed by 3 bases and 8 bases, with 13 bases remaining between them. The chain recombines TRBV2 with TRBJ1-2; D gene ambiguous. Sequencing used peripheral blood. The TCR sequence derives from a man aged 40-50 years who had recovered from COVID-19. The CDR3, as DNA: TGTGCCAGCAGTGATCGGAGGGAAGGAGGCTACACCTTC. Protein: CASSDRREGGYTF.